Below are 19 T cell receptor beta chains sequenced from a single sample in a study of blood T cell repertoires in COVID-19 (dated by TCRdb to 2018 to 2020). Libraries were built with the immunoSEQ multiplex PCR assay. Entries here come from immuneACCESS through TCRdb and include only in-frame sequences with V and J called. Some clones fail to appear in such tables; in the studies checked, an unresolved V gene covers under half of the shortfall, and the cause of the remainder is unknown. The sample table shows over 100,000 clones, and around 84% are seen once. The leading ten clones occupy 7% to 9.5% of the sample. The specimen was peripheral blood. These receptors were obtained from a woman at least 80 years old with active or convalescent COVID-19.

This clone occurred once. The CDR3 reads CATSRNRAGNEQYF. In nucleotides, the CDR3 is TGTGCCACCAGCAGGAACAGGGCGGGCAACGAGCAGTACTTC. This sequence joins TRBV15 and TRBJ2-7, with a tentative D call TRBD1 (6 bases). Trimming took 3 bases from V and 5 from J, leaving 14 bases between them. The V gene's germline CDR1 is LNHNV and CDR2 YYDKDF (reference sequence). There are 14 residues in the CDR3.

This clone occurred once. The chain has TRBV7-8 and TRBJ1-2; D is possibly TRBD1 (5 bases). Per the germline V gene, CDR1 is SGHVS and CDR2 is FQNEAQ. This CDR3 region has 13 residues. V shed 4 bases and J shed 6 bases, with 12 bases lying between them. The CDR3 bases are TGTGCCAGCAGCTCCCGGGACTTTGATGGCTACACCTTC. As protein: CASSSRDFDGYTF.

Only a few counts were recorded for this clone. This chain joins TRBV24-1 and TRBJ2-3; D is undetermined. The CDR3 has 16 amino acids. The germline V gene has CDR1 KGHDR and CDR2 SFDVKD. Trimming removed 3 bases at V and 4 bases at J, with 16 bases between. CDR3 in amino acids: CATSDRQAYDADTQYF. CDR3 coding DNA: TGTGCCACCAGTGATAGGCAGGCTTATGACGCAGATACGCAGTATTTT.

Of note for this clone: Other DNA sequences in the same sample also yield this CDR3. The chain couples TRBV19 to TRBJ1-2, with 7 nucleotides matching TRBD1. The germline V gene has CDR1 LNHDA and CDR2 SQIVND (reference sequence). This CDR3 spans 14 amino acids. The ends lost 5 bases at V and 0 bases at J; junction bases unmatched: 3. Here the CDR3 reads CASSPGTANYGYTF. Here the CDR3 DNA reads TGTGCCAGTAGTCCGGGGACAGCTAACTATGGCTACACCTTC.

This chain joins TRBV3-1 (or the pseudogene TRBV3-2) and TRBJ1-3; D ambiguous. V was clipped by 0 bases and J by 1 base, with 10 bases between them. Germline V gene sequence: CDR1 LGHDT, CDR2 YNNKEL (reference sequence). The CDR3 runs to 16 residues. CDR3 nucleotides: TGTGCCAGCAGCCAAGATCTGAGAGCTTCTGGAAACACCATATATTTT. Translation: CASSQDLRASGNTIYF.

The rearrangement uses TRBV6-6 and TRBJ2-7, with TRBD1 identical over 8 bases. The J segment lost 6 bases and the V segment lost 10 bases, leaving 17 bases of the junction unmatched. In germline, CDR1 is MNHNY, CDR2 SVGAGI (reference sequence). This CDR3 is 15 amino acids long. This CDR3 reads CATEIRQGFIREQYF. The CDR3 DNA is TGTGCCACCGAAATTCGACAGGGGTTCATCCGCGAGCAGTACTTC.

V and J are TRBV5-8 and TRBJ1-1; D gene ambiguous. The CDR3 totals 13 residues. CDR1 is SGHTS and CDR2 is YDEGEE in the germline V gene. V shed 1 base and J shed 8 bases, with 12 bases lying between them. The CDR3 loop is CASSLPRPGEAFF. CDR3 coding DNA: TGTGCCAGCAGCTTGCCTAGACCCGGGGAAGCTTTCTTT.

V usage is TRBV5-4 and J usage is TRBJ2-3; 7 bases match TRBD1. The CDR3 length is 15 residues. The germline V gene encodes CDR1 SGHNT and CDR2 YYREEE (reference sequence). The J segment lost 3 bases and the V segment lost 1 base, leaving 5 bases of the junction unmatched. The CDR3 loop is CASSLWTGGTDTQYF. The CDR3 DNA reads TGTGCCAGCAGCTTGTGGACAGGTGGAACAGATACGCAGTATTTT.

The chain carries TRBV5-1 and TRBJ1-2; possible D gene TRBD1, 6 bases. Germline V gives CDR1 SGHRS, CDR2 YFSETQ. V lost 4 bases to trimming and J lost 3 bases, with 10 bases between them. The CDR3 length is 13 residues. Here the CDR3 reads CASSRTEDYGYTF. CDR3 in DNA: TGCGCCAGCAGCCGGACAGAAGACTATGGCTACACCTTC.

V usage is TRBV12-2 and J usage is TRBJ2-7; TRBD2 is the table's D call, not checked against the DNA. TRBV12-2 is a pseudogene. There are 15 residues in the CDR3. The CDR3 is CASRQPGTSCYEQYF. The CDR3 DNA follows: TGTGCAAGTCGCCAACCCGGGACTAGCTGCTACGAGCAGTACTTC.

The J gene is TRBJ2-5, the V gene TRBV5-1, with a tentative D call TRBD2 (8 bases). The CDR3 totals 15 residues. Germline-derived CDR1 and CDR2 are SGHRS and YFSETQ. Trimming took 0 bases from V and 5 from J, leaving 14 bases between them. The CDR3 loop is CASSLVPGGGETQYF. The CDR3 DNA reads TGCGCCAGCAGCTTGGTGCCGGGAGGGGGCGAGACCCAGTACTTC.

The chain couples TRBV18 to TRBJ1-4, with a weak D call TRBD1 (6 bases). The V gene's germline CDR1 is KGHSH and CDR2 LQKENI. The CDR3 extends over 15 amino acids. The V gene lost 3 bases and the J gene lost 8 bases, with 16 bases spanning the gap. The CDR3 reads CASSPSWGQEEKLFF. CDR3 sequence (DNA): TGTGCCAGCTCACCTAGCTGGGGGCAAGAGGAAAAACTGTTTTTT.

The count of this clone is one. This chain uses TRBV27 with TRBJ1-1, with 12 bases fitting TRBD1. With 6 bases clipped from V and 1 base from J, the junction kept 3 bases outside the gene matches. Per germline, CDR1 MNHEY and CDR2 SMNVEV (reference sequence). This CDR3 has 15 residues. The CDR3 sequence is CASRGDRGPNTEAFF. In DNA, the CDR3 is TGTGCCAGCAGAGGGGACAGGGGGCCGAACACTGAAGCTTTCTTT.

V gene TRBV7-9 combines with J gene TRBJ1-1; no reliable D call. Per germline, CDR1 SEHNR and CDR2 FQNEAQ (reference sequence). V was cut by 6 bases and J by 2 bases, with 16 bases left in between. CDR3 length: 15 amino acids. The CDR3 coding sequence is TGTGCCAGCAGTTTAAATGGTCGGGGAAACACTGAAGCTTTCTTT. It specifies CASSLNGRGNTEAFF.

V is TRBV16 and J is TRBJ1-4, with 10 bases identical to TRBD1. Trimming at V came to 4 bases and at J to 8 bases, leaving 4 bases not matched to a gene. The CDR3 has 14 residues. CDR1 and CDR2 (germline): KGHSY, FQNENV. The chain's CDR3 is CASSRGTGVEKLFF. For the CDR3, the DNA is TGTGCCAGCAGCCGAGGGACAGGGGTCGAAAAACTGTTTTTT.

The rearrangement links TRBV7-3 to TRBJ2-3; 8 positions agree with TRBD1. Germline V gene lookup returns CDR1 SGHTA and CDR2 FQGTGA. The V gene end was trimmed by 2 bases and the J gene end by 6 bases; junction bases not matched to a gene: 1. The CDR3 totals 13 residues. The CDR3 loop is CASSLGTGDTQYF. The CDR3 bases are TGTGCCAGCAGCTTAGGGACAGGCGATACGCAGTATTTT.

This chain links TRBV2 with TRBJ2-2, with a possible D match to TRBD2 (5 bases). Germline V gene sequence: CDR1 SNHLY, CDR2 FYNNEI. Trimming left V 8 bases short and J 6 bases short, with 16 bases between. The CDR3 sequence is 14 residues long. The CDR3 loop reads CASSSRVGSGELFF. The CDR3 region has the DNA TGTGCCAGCTCCTCGCGGGTTGGGTCCGGGGAGCTGTTTTTT.

V gene TRBV28 combines with J gene TRBJ2-7; 9 nucleotides align to TRBD2. This CDR3 has 14 amino acids. The V segment lost 9 bases and the J segment 5 bases; nucleotides outside the gene matches: 11. Germline V gene lookup returns CDR1 MDHEN and CDR2 SYDVKM. CDR3 sequence (DNA): TGTGCCAGTCTTAGCGGGAGAATGGTACACGAGCAGTACTTC. Protein sequence: CASLSGRMVHEQYF.

The CDR3 reads CASSLPGGYEQYF. CDR3 bases: TGTGCCAGCAGCCTCCCGGGGGGGTACGAGCAGTACTTC. The V gene is TRBV6-6, the J gene TRBJ2-7; 8 bases map to TRBD2. V lost 6 bases to trimming and J lost 4 bases; unmatched junction nucleotides: 5. The germline V gene encodes CDR1 MNHNY and CDR2 SVGAGI (reference sequence). CDR3 length: 13 residues.